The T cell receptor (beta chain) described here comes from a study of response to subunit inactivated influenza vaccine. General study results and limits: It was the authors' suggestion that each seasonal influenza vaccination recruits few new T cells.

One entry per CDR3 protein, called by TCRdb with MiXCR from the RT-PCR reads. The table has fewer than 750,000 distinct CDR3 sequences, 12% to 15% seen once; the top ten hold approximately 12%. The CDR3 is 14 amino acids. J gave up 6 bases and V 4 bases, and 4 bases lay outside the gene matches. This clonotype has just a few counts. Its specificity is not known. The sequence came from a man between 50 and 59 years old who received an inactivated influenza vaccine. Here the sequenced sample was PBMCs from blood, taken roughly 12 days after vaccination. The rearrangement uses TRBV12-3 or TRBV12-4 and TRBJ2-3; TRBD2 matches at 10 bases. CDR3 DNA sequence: TGTGCCAGCAGTTGGAGCGGGGGGGGCGATACGCAGTATTTT. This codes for CASSWSGGGDTQYF.